This TCR beta chain originates from a study of blood T cell repertoires in COVID-19. Study at large: Some COVID-19 samples were acute and others convalescent; all came from the United States, Italy and Spain. Sources were T cells, B-cell-depleted T cells, or PBMCs; the material itself was cDNA or gDNA.

Methods used by the authors: Reference gene primer amplification gave estimated nucleated cell counts. Libraries were prepared by immunoSEQ multiplex PCR; TCRdb keeps only in-frame clonotypes and omits some of them. V, J and clone size reflect that table, while D and trimming were determined from the DNA. Altogether around 150,000 clones are present, 65% to 85% being singletons, with the ten largest covering roughly 9%. Germline assignment: CDR1 LGHNA and CDR2 YNFKEQ. The CDR3 has 16 amino acids. V was pared by 7 bases and J by 5 bases, with 10 bases of the junction left unmatched. The sample taken for sequencing was peripheral blood. This sequence joins TRBV4-2 and TRBJ2-1, with 11 bases matching TRBD2. The TCR sequence derives from a woman of 80 years or more with active or convalescent COVID-19. CDR3 DNA sequence: TGTGCCAGCACCAAAAGGGGGACTAGCGGCAACAATGAGCAGTTCTTC. It codes for CASTKRGTSGNNEQFF.